What follows are 13 T cell receptor beta chains derived from one specimen sequenced in a study of T cell changes during pregnancy in multiple sclerosis. Only in-frame clones appear in the TCRdb table, and some are missing; sequencing was by immunoSEQ multiplex PCR. The sample lists approximately 88,000 clones; roughly 93% were seen once. The sequencing here drew on peripheral blood, taken in the first trimester of pregnancy. The receptors stem from a female donor with multiple sclerosis, enrolled in a pregnancy study.

The genes are TRBV6-5 and TRBJ1-5; no reliable D call. Trimming stripped 6 bases from V and 3 bases from J, with 12 bases between. Germline V CDR1 and CDR2: MNHEY, SVGAGI. This CDR3 is 14 amino acids long. This CDR3 is CASSPGQFNQPQHF. The CDR3 bases are TGTGCCAGCAGCCCTGGGCAGTTCAATCAGCCCCAGCATTTT.

This chain links TRBV5-4 with TRBJ1-1; D is unresolved. V was cut by 0 bases and J by 1 base, with 4 bases left in between. There are 13 residues in the CDR3. Germline assignment: CDR1 SGHNT and CDR2 YYREEE (reference sequence). This CDR3 is CASSLAQNTEAFF. The DNA of the CDR3 is TGTGCCAGCAGCTTGGCACAGAACACTGAAGCTTTCTTT.

This clone has a single count. The V gene is TRBV6-5, the J gene TRBJ2-3; D remains unclear. Germline CDR1 and CDR2: MNHEY and SVGAGI. This CDR3 contains 14 residues. The ends were cut back, 1 base at V and 2 bases at J, with 7 bases in the middle. The CDR3 protein is CASSYFGVTDTQYF. In DNA, the CDR3 is TGTGCCAGCAGTTACTTCGGTGTCACAGATACGCAGTATTTT.

The V and J genes are TRBV11-2 and TRBJ2-1, with D tentatively TRBD2 (6 bases). V was trimmed by 1 base and J by 0 bases, leaving 13 bases between them. The CDR3 length is 17 residues. The germline V gene has CDR1 SGHAT and CDR2 FQNNGV. CDR3 residues: CASSLVGGLSSYNEQFF. The CDR3 DNA reads as TGTGCCAGCAGCTTAGTCGGGGGTCTAAGCTCCTACAATGAGCAGTTCTTC.

This chain joins TRBV6-1 and TRBJ2-7; weak D call: TRBD2 (6 bases). V was pared by 7 bases and J by 3 bases, with 13 bases between. Germline V CDR1 and CDR2: MNHNS, SASEGT. CDR3 length: 13 residues. This CDR3 is CASTIRGNYEQYF. The CDR3 DNA sequence: TGTGCCAGCACCATTCGGGGGAACTACGAGCAGTACTTC.

This clone was recorded only once. This rearrangement joins TRBV4-2 to TRBJ2-7; D is perhaps TRBD2 (5 bases). Trimming removed 0 bases at V and 2 bases at J, with 14 bases between. The CDR3 extends over 16 amino acids. CDR1 and CDR2 (germline): LGHNA, YNFKEQ. The CDR3 bases are TGTGCCAGCAGCCAAGAGAGTTCTGGACTTACCTACGAGCAGTACTTC. This encodes CASSQESSGLTYEQYF.

The rearrangement links TRBV13 to TRBJ2-1, with TRBD2 as a possible D gene (7 bases). This CDR3 is built from 14 residues. From germline, CDR1 is PRHDT and CDR2 FYEKMQ (reference sequence). V was pared by 5 bases and J by 6 bases, with 14 bases between. Here the CDR3 DNA reads TGTGCCAGCAGCCCAGGGGCTAGCGGCAATGAGCAGTTCTTC. Its protein is CASSPGASGNEQFF. Looking up the rest from reference TRBV13 and TRBJ2-1 gives the full variable domain: AAGVIQSPRHLIKEKRETATLKCYPIPRHDTVYWYQQGPGQDPQFLISFYEKMQSDKGSIPDRFSAQQFSDYHSELNMSSLELGDSALYFCASSPGASGNEQFFGPGTRLTVL.

The V and J genes are TRBV27 and TRBJ2-1; TRBD2 might be the D (5 bases). V was cut by 5 bases and J by 0 bases, with 11 bases left in between. CDR1 is MNHEY, CDR2 SMNVEV, per germline (reference sequence). The CDR3 loop spans 15 amino acids. The chain's CDR3 is CASSPDWSSYNEQFF. The CDR3 bases are TGTGCCAGCAGTCCGGACTGGAGCTCCTACAATGAGCAGTTCTTC.

The chain employs TRBV7-9 and TRBJ2-4; 8 nucleotides align to TRBD1. This CDR3 is built from 14 residues. CDR1 is SEHNR and CDR2 is FQNEAQ in the germline V gene (reference sequence). Losses at the gene ends were 7 bases for V and 5 bases for J; bases not matched to a gene: 7. The CDR3 is CASTPGTGENIQYF. The CDR3, as DNA: TGTGCCAGCACCCCCGGGACAGGTGAAAACATTCAGTACTTC.

In DNA, the CDR3 is TGTGCCAGCAGCCCTAGCACAGATACGCAGTATTTT. Encoded protein: CASSPSTDTQYF. The chain couples TRBV11-2 to TRBJ2-3, with no clear D. V lost 5 bases and J lost 0, with 3 bases in between. Germline V gene data show CDR1 as SGHAT and CDR2 as FQNNGV. This CDR3 spans 12 amino acids.

The chain joins TRBV5-1 to TRBJ1-1; TRBD1 is a possible D gene (5 bases). The germline V gene has CDR1 SGHRS and CDR2 YFSETQ. There are 12 residues in the CDR3. Trimming cost V 1 base and J 8 bases, with 9 bases left between them. This CDR3 is CASSLQNREAFF. CDR3 bases: TGCGCCAGCAGCTTGCAGAACAGGGAAGCTTTCTTT.

The rearrangement uses TRBV15 and TRBJ1-2; 7 bases align to TRBD1. Losses at the gene ends were 0 bases for V and 7 bases for J; bases not matched to a gene: 11. This CDR3 is 16 amino acids long. In germline, CDR1 is LNHNV, CDR2 YYDKDF (reference sequence). CDR3: CATSRDKVEGAGGYTF. In nucleotides, the CDR3 is TGTGCCACCAGCAGAGATAAAGTGGAGGGGGCTGGTGGCTACACCTTC.

The chain uses TRBV7-9 and TRBJ2-3; 8 bases agree with TRBD1. This CDR3 has 13 amino acids. Germline-derived CDR1 and CDR2 are SEHNR and FQNEAQ (reference sequence). J gave up 5 bases and V 3 bases, and 1 base lay outside the gene matches. CDR3 loop: CASSLDREDTQYF. CDR3 sequence (DNA): TGTGCCAGCAGCTTGGACAGGGAAGATACGCAGTATTTT. Full variable domain (outside the CDR3, taken from reference TRBV7-9 and TRBJ2-3): DTGVSQNPRHKITKRGQNVTFRCDPISEHNRLYWYRQTLGQGPEFLTYFQNEAQLEKSRLLSDRFSAERPKGSFSTLEIQRTEQGDSAMYLCASSLDREDTQYFGPGTRLTVL.